The clone carrying this TCR beta chain was observed many times. Its target is unknown. This record comes from a study of T-cell memory formation after mild COVID-19. Across the whole study: Largely, the TCR clusters proved donor specific. Whole-study results and caveats: Contracting clones, day 15 to 85, had balanced CD4/CD8, and later expanders favored CD4+.

TCR alpha and TCR beta cDNA libraries with sample barcodes and UMIs came from 5'RACE using constant-segment primers. Each CDR3 protein is one row after TCRdb ran MiXCR on the 5' RACE reads. The sample records 280,000 or so distinct CDR3 sequences, approximately 18% being singletons. Per the germline V gene, CDR1 is DFQATT and CDR2 is SNEGSKA (reference sequence). Trimming took off 6 bases at V and 11 bases at J, with 20 bases between the two ends. The CDR3 consists of 13 residues. The source of this sequence is a man younger than 30 who had mild COVID-19 (a few samples of this study predate the infection). Cell type and time point are not known. Sequenced: PBMCs or a T cell subset sorted from them (not recorded which). The chain is built from TRBV20-1 and TRBJ2-1, with D perhaps assigned TRBD1 or TRBD2 (6 bases each). CDR3 amino acids: CSATRPGGSKQFF. CDR3 nucleotide sequence: TGCAGTGCGACCCGCCCCGGGGGCAGTAAGCAGTTCTTC.